The 29 T cell receptor beta chains below were found in one sample sequenced in a study of T cells after yellow fever vaccination. Via MiXCR, TCRdb re-called the 5' RACE reads, giving one row per CDR3 protein. The data show under 350,000 distinct CDR3 sequences, over 4% seen once. The material was PBMCs, obtained 5 days after the yellow fever booster vaccination. Source of these receptors: a man between 18 and 35 years old who received the YFV17D yellow fever vaccine.

This clonotype occurred many times. V usage is TRBV4-3 and J usage is TRBJ2-5; D unclear. The CDR3 length is 12 residues. Trimming stripped 0 bases from V and 4 bases from J, with 3 bases between. Per the germline V gene, CDR1 is LGHNA and CDR2 is YSLEER. Written as DNA, the CDR3 is TGCGCCAGCAGCCAAGATAGAGAGACCCAGTACTTC. Translated, it gives CASSQDRETQYF.

This clonotype appeared many times. This chain joins TRBV27 and TRBJ1-5, with a weak D call TRBD1 (6 bases). V lost 3 bases, J lost 7 bases, and 7 bases lay in between. Germline lookup yields CDR1 MNHEY and CDR2 SMNVEV (reference sequence). The length of the CDR3 is 12 residues. CDR3 in DNA: TGTGCCAGCAGTTTCAGGGGCCAGCCCCAGCATTTT. Translated, it gives CASSFRGQPQHF.

This clonotype was picked up a small number of times. This chain links TRBV5-5 with TRBJ2-7, with 7 bases fitting TRBD1. With 4 bases clipped from V and 2 bases from J, the junction kept 6 bases outside the gene matches. The CDR3 runs 14 residues. The V gene's germline CDR1 is SGHKS and CDR2 YYEKEE (reference sequence). This chain's CDR3 is CASSNWDSAYEQYV. The CDR3 bases are TGTGCCAGCAGCAACTGGGACAGCGCCTACGAGCAGTACGTC.

The rearrangement joins TRBV7-7 to TRBJ2-3, with D perhaps matching TRBD1 (5 bases). The V end was cut by 6 bases, the J end by 1 base, with 11 bases between. The CDR3 length is 14 residues. CDR1 is SSHAT and CDR2 is FNYEAQ in the germline V gene (reference sequence). This CDR3 reads CASRPWGGTDTQYF. DNA of the CDR3: TGTGCCAGCAGGCCGTGGGGCGGCACAGATACGCAGTATTTT.

The sample holds many counts of this clonotype. The chain has TRBV5-1 and TRBJ1-1; TRBD1 aligns across 8 bases. The CDR3 contains 17 residues. Trimming at V came to 0 bases and at J to 1 base, leaving 8 bases not matched to a gene. Germline CDR1 reads SGHRS; CDR2 reads YFSETQ. CDR3 residues: CASSLVGQGVGNTEAFF. The CDR3 coding sequence is TGCGCCAGCAGCTTGGTTGGACAGGGAGTGGGGAACACTGAAGCTTTCTTT.

This clonotype was detected ten times or more. J is TRBJ1-3 and V is TRBV6-5; the D is unclear. The CDR3 extends over 12 amino acids. From germline, CDR1 is MNHEY and CDR2 SVGAGI. The germline V and J ends were trimmed by 6 bases and 4 bases, with 7 bases remaining between them. CDR3 residues: CASRGPGNTIYF. CDR3 DNA sequence: TGTGCCAGCAGAGGCCCCGGAAACACCATATATTTT.

The gene calls are TRBV4-3 and TRBJ2-2, with D possibly TRBD2 on 6 matching bases. This CDR3 region has 14 residues. Germline V CDR1 and CDR2: LGHNA, YSLEER. The V and J ends lost 0 bases and 7 bases respectively, with 9 bases between them. The CDR3 region has the DNA TGCGCCAGCAGCCAAGAGGCGGGGTACGGGGAGCTGTTTTTT. Its translation: CASSQEAGYGELFF.

The gene calls are TRBV7-8 and TRBJ1-5; no clear D. Per the germline V gene, CDR1 is SGHVS and CDR2 is FQNEAQ. This CDR3 region has 13 residues. Trimming left V 2 bases short and J 5 bases short, with 7 bases between. The CDR3 region has the DNA TGTGCCAGCAGCTTAAAGATTGATCAGCCCCAGCATTTT. It is translated as CASSLKIDQPQHF.

V and J are TRBV12-3 or TRBV12-4 and TRBJ1-1; the D is unclear. This CDR3 spans 12 amino acids. Trimming cost V 7 bases and J 6 bases, with 12 bases left between them. The CDR3 loop reads CASTRSSAEAFF. DNA of the CDR3: TGTGCCAGCACCCGGTCGAGCGCTGAAGCTTTCTTT.

The CDR3 loop reads CASSAQYGSPLHF. CDR3 nucleotides: TGTGCCAGCAGTGCCCAGTACGGTTCACCCCTCCACTTT. The chain uses TRBV2 and TRBJ1-6; D not certain. The germline V gene has CDR1 SNHLY and CDR2 FYNNEI. This CDR3 has 13 amino acids. The ends were cut back, 4 bases at V and 9 bases at J, with 10 bases in the middle.

This clonotype turned up a few times. The chain employs TRBV10-1 and TRBJ2-5; D is possibly TRBD1 or TRBD2 (5 bases each). The germline CDR1 and CDR2 sequences are WNHNN and SYGVQD (reference sequence). The CDR3 loop spans 14 amino acids. V lost 0 bases to trimming and J lost 2 bases, with 7 bases between them. CDR3 sequence reads: CASSESGEQETQYF. The CDR3 nucleotides read TGCGCCAGCAGTGAGTCGGGGGAGCAAGAGACCCAGTACTTC.

This clonotype was found many times. This chain connects TRBV5-1 to TRBJ2-3; 15 nucleotides line up with TRBD2. CDR3 length: 16 residues. V lost 4 bases to trimming and J lost 5 bases; unmatched junction nucleotides: 5. Germline V gives CDR1 SGHRS, CDR2 YFSETQ. In DNA, the CDR3 is TGCGCCAGCAGCAGGTGGACTAGCGGGGGGGGAGATACGCAGTATTTT. It specifies CASSRWTSGGGDTQYF. The full variable domain, its missing parts supplied by reference TRBV5-1 and TRBJ2-3, is KAGVTQTPRYLIKTRGQQVTLSCSPISGHRSVSWYQQTPGQGLQFLFEYFSETQRNKGNFPGRFSGRQFSNSRSEMNVSTLELGDSALYLCASSRWTSGGGDTQYFGPGTRLTVL.

This clonotype was picked up many times. V is TRBV18 and J is TRBJ1-4; D might be TRBD1 (6 bases). This CDR3 is 16 amino acids long. V was shortened by 3 bases and J by 0 bases, with 11 bases between the two germline ends. Germline CDR1 reads KGHSH; CDR2 reads LQKENI. CDR3 sequence (DNA): TGTGCCAGCTCACCGCGACAGGACTCAACTAATGAAAAACTGTTTTTT. This sequence encodes CASSPRQDSTNEKLFF. The entire variable domain, with the rest obtained from reference TRBV18 and TRBJ1-4, is as follows: NAGVMQNPRHLVRRRGQEARLRCSPMKGHSHVYWYRQLPEEGLKFMVYLQKENIIDESGMPKERFSAEFPKEGPSILRIQQVVRGDSAAYFCASSPRQDSTNEKLFFGSGTQLSVL.

The genes are TRBV5-4 and TRBJ2-5; the D is unclear. The germline V gene encodes CDR1 SGHNT and CDR2 YYREEE (reference sequence). V was pared by 2 bases and J by 5 bases, with 13 bases between. The CDR3 consists of 14 residues. The CDR3 nucleotides are TGTGCCAGCAGCTTCACCGGCTACCGGGAGACCCAGTACTTC. This encodes CASSFTGYRETQYF.

The V and J genes are TRBV12-3 or TRBV12-4 and TRBJ2-3, with D perhaps TRBD2 (6 bases). Trimming removed 2 bases at V and 5 bases at J, with 14 bases between. This CDR3 has 15 residues. The CDR3 loop is CASSLRAAGGDTQYF. DNA of the CDR3: TGTGCCAGCAGTTTAAGGGCGGCCGGGGGAGATACGCAGTATTTT.

V usage is TRBV4-1 and J usage is TRBJ2-3; the match to TRBD2 covers 8 bases. The J segment lost 0 bases and the V segment lost 4 bases, leaving 9 bases of the junction unmatched. The CDR3 extends over 17 amino acids. Germline assignment: CDR1 MGHRA and CDR2 YSYEKL. The CDR3 nucleotides read TGCGCCAGCAGCCGCGGGGGGAGCGGATATAGCACAGATACGCAGTATTTT. Translation: CASSRGGSGYSTDTQYF.

This clonotype was observed a handful of times. The rearrangement joins TRBV20-1 to TRBJ2-1; TRBD2 agrees at 8 bases. The CDR3 consists of 14 residues. Germline trimming cut 6 bases from V and 5 bases from J; bases unmatched to any gene: 9. Germline loops: CDR1 DFQATT, CDR2 SNEGSKA (reference sequence). This CDR3 is CSAPSGGGNNEQFF. The CDR3 region has the DNA TGCAGTGCCCCAAGCGGCGGGGGGAACAATGAGCAGTTCTTC.

This clonotype was picked up many times. The chain carries TRBV9 and TRBJ2-1; 9 positions match TRBD2. CDR1 is SGDLS, CDR2 YYNGEE, per germline. CDR3 size: 15 residues. J gave up 2 bases and V 4 bases, and 4 bases lay outside the gene matches. The CDR3 DNA follows: TGTGCCAGCAGCCTTAGCGGGGGTCCCTACAATGAGCAGTTCTTC. Amino acids: CASSLSGGPYNEQFF.

This clonotype was counted a few times. The gene calls are TRBV12-3 or TRBV12-4 and TRBJ2-1, with 11 nucleotides matching TRBD1. This CDR3 contains 15 residues. V gave up 2 bases and J gave up 12 bases; unmatched junction bases: 9. The CDR3 here is CASSLRGGQGGTQFF. In DNA form, the CDR3 reads TGTGCCAGCAGTTTAAGAGGGGGACAGGGGGGGACGCAGTTCTTC.

A few counts support this clonotype. The CDR3 nucleotides are TGCGCCAGCAGCCAAGCCGCGGCGGGGGTCACCACAGATACGCAGTATTTT. It is translated as CASSQAAAGVTTDTQYF. This chain connects TRBV4-1 to TRBJ2-3, with TRBD2 identical over 7 bases. This CDR3 is built from 17 residues. CDR1 and CDR2 from the germline V gene are MGHRA and YSYEKL. V gave up 1 base and J gave up 2 bases; unmatched junction bases: 9.

The genes are TRBV4-3 and TRBJ1-1; D not resolved. Germline V lookup: CDR1 LGHNA, CDR2 YSLEER. V lost 4 bases and J 0 bases, leaving 9 bases between the germline ends. The CDR3 sequence is 14 residues long. CDR3 in amino acids: CASSLRLMNTEAFF. The CDR3 DNA reads TGCGCCAGCAGCCTTAGACTAATGAACACTGAAGCTTTCTTT.

This clonotype was found many times. At one of its ends the junction is not consistent with the germline gene, which may arise from a read error. The chain uses TRBV12-3 or TRBV12-4 and TRBJ2-2; 11 bases are a match to TRBD2. The CDR3 length is 15 residues. The CDR3 DNA reads as TGCGCCAGCAGTCTTCGACTAGCGGGGACCGGGGAGCTGTTTTTT. It specifies CASSLRLAGTGELFF.

This clonotype was counted ten times or more. The chain uses TRBV5-5 and TRBJ1-1; 7 bases line up with TRBD1. The germline CDR1 and CDR2 sequences are SGHKS and YYEKEE (reference sequence). The CDR3 is 12 amino acids. V lost 0 bases and J lost 10; bases outside the gene matches: 3. Here the CDR3 DNA reads TGTGCCAGCAGCTTGGGGGACAGAACAGCTTTCTTT. Translated: CASSLGDRTAFF.

The rearrangement uses TRBV12-3 or TRBV12-4 and TRBJ2-3, with 7 bases that match TRBD2. The CDR3 sequence is 17 residues long. V shed 1 base and J 0 bases; nucleotides not matched to a gene: 7. The CDR3 protein is CASSLGIERGSTDTQYF. CDR3 sequence (DNA): TGTGCCAGCAGTTTAGGGATCGAGCGGGGTAGCACAGATACGCAGTATTTT.

The chain uses TRBV5-4 and TRBJ2-4; D assignment may be TRBD1 or TRBD2 (5 bases each). Germline V lookup: CDR1 SGHNT, CDR2 YYREEE (reference sequence). Between the trimmed V and J ends, which lost 4 bases and 0 bases, there was a span of 14 bases. The CDR3 extends over 16 amino acids. The CDR3: CASSPGTAQAKNIQYF. DNA for the CDR3: TGTGCCAGCAGCCCAGGGACGGCTCAAGCCAAAAACATTCAGTACTTC.

Only a few counts were recorded for this clonotype. The V gene is TRBV5-1, the J gene TRBJ2-2; perhaps TRBD1 as D (5 bases). The CDR3 loop spans 14 amino acids. Germline loops: CDR1 SGHRS, CDR2 YFSETQ. Trimming pared 4 bases from V and 4 bases from J, leaving 11 bases between. CDR3 residues: CASSPRVGTGELFF. The CDR3 DNA sequence: TGCGCCAGCAGCCCCAGGGTGGGCACCGGGGAGCTGTTTTTT.

This chain links TRBV6-5 with TRBJ2-7; possible D gene TRBD2, 5 bases. The CDR3 spans 15 residues. Germline CDR1 is MNHEY and CDR2 is SVGAGI. Between the trimmed V and J ends, which lost 0 bases and 0 bases, there was a span of 9 bases. The CDR3 protein is CASSYSLGASYEQYF. CDR3 DNA: TGTGCCAGCAGTTACTCGCTGGGAGCCTCCTACGAGCAGTACTTC.

This clonotype was seen at least ten times. The chain links TRBV7-8 to TRBJ1-5, with 9 bases identical to TRBD1. The junction had 11 bases not matched to a gene; V was cut back by 5 bases and J by 0 bases. Germline lookup yields CDR1 SGHVS and CDR2 FQNEAQ. The CDR3 contains 18 residues. CDR3 residues: CASSPDRGTRYSNQPQHF. In DNA form, the CDR3 reads TGTGCCAGCAGCCCCGACAGGGGGACCAGATATAGCAATCAGCCCCAGCATTTT.

As to this clonotype: The CDR3 does not close with the conserved phenylalanine or tryptophan, likely indicating a read error. J is TRBJ2-1 and V is TRBV7-9; unclear D gene. Germline-derived CDR1 and CDR2 are SEHNR and FQNEAQ (reference sequence). The CDR3 sequence is 13 residues long. V gave up 5 bases and J gave up 7 bases, with 12 bases separating them. In nucleotides, the CDR3 is TGTGCCAGCAGCCGTTTCAATAGTAATGAGCAGTTCCTC. This codes for CASSRFNSNEQFL.